Listed below are T cell receptor beta chains from one sample, sequenced in a study of cytomegalovirus exposure and HLA in healthy donors. Assay: immunoSEQ multiplex PCR; the TCRdb copy retains only in-frame clones and omits some. The sample records approximately 170,000 clones, about 90% being singletons. Sequences were obtained from PBMCs. The receptors come from a young woman in good health and CMV-seropositive. Both conserved end residues are part of each CDR3. The order of the fields is J gene, D gene, V gene, clone size, CDR3 DNA, CDR3 protein. A D gene is named only where the DNA matches it firmly. Clone size appears in some rows only: once, few, many, or a class for an expanded clone.

>TRBJ1-6|NA|TRBV10-3|few
TGTGCTACTAACGGGGAAACTAATTCACCCCTCCACTTT
CATNGETNSPLHF
>TRBJ1-1|NA|TRBV2|NA
TGTGCCAGCAACCTAATCGGGGGCACTGAAGCTTTCTTT
CASNLIGGTEAFF
>TRBJ2-7|NA|TRBV27|NA
TGTGCCAGCAGCCAACAGGGAGAGCAGTACTTC
CASSQQGEQYF
>TRBJ2-2|TRBD2|TRBV5-6|NA
TGTGCCAGCAGCTACCGCCTAGCGGTCACCGGGGAGCTGTTTTTT
CASSYRLAVTGELFF
>TRBJ2-3|TRBD2|TRBV29-1|NA
TGCAGCGTCGACGGGACTAGCGGACTCACAGATACGCAGTATTTT
CSVDGTSGLTDTQYF
>TRBJ2-7|TRBD2|TRBV7-2|once
TGTGCCAGCAGCTCTGGACTAGCGGGGAGCTCCTACGAGCAGTACTTC
CASSSGLAGSSYEQYF
>TRBJ1-5|TRBD1|TRBV6-5|NA
TGTGCCAGCAGTTACTGGGCAGGGGGCCAGCCCCAGCATTTT
CASSYWAGGQPQHF
>TRBJ2-7|TRBD1|TRBV28|few
TGTGCCAGCAGTTTGGGGACAGGGGACTCCTACGAGCAGTACTTC
CASSLGTGDSYEQYF
>TRBJ2-7|TRBD2|TRBV5-4|NA
TGTGCCAGCAGCCATAGCGGGGACGCCTACGAGCAGTACTTC
CASSHSGDAYEQYF
>TRBJ1-5|NA|TRBV10-3|NA
TGTGCCATCAGTGAAACAGGGTCATCCAATCAGCCCCAGCATTTT
CAISETGSSNQPQHF
>TRBJ1-6|NA|TRBV5-1|NA
TGCGCCAGCAGCTTGGGAGGGGGAAATTCACCCCTCCACTTT
CASSLGGGNSPLHF
>TRBJ1-1|NA|TRBV5-1|NA
TGCGCCAGCAGCCCAGCCAGGGCAGCGGGCACTGAAGCTTTCTTT
CASSPARAAGTEAFF
>TRBJ2-7|TRBD2|TRBV28|NA
TGTGCCAGCAGGCAACTAGCGGAGGGCTACGAGCAGTACTTC
CASRQLAEGYEQYF
>TRBJ2-1|NA|TRBV9|few
TGTGCCAGCAGCGTGTGGGACTCCATCAATGAGCAGTTCTTC
CASSVWDSINEQFF
>TRBJ2-7|NA|TRBV9|NA
TGTGCCAGCAGCGTGAGTGGAGGGTCCTACGAGCAGTACTTC
CASSVSGGSYEQYF